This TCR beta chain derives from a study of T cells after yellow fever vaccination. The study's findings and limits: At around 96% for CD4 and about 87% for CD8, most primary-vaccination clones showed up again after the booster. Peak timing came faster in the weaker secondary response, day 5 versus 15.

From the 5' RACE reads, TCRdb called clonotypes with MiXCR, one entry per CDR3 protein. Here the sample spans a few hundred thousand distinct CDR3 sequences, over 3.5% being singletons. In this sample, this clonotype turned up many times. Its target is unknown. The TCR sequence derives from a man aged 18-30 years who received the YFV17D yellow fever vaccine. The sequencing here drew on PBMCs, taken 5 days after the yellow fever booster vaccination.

The CDR3 sequence is CASSARDASYGYTF. DNA for the CDR3: TGCGCCAGCAGCGCGCGGGACGCTAGCTATGGCTACACCTTC. This chain connects TRBV5-1 to TRBJ1-2; D is perhaps TRBD1 (5 bases). The CDR3 runs to 14 residues. Trimming stripped 4 bases from V and 4 bases from J, with 14 bases between. Per the germline V gene, CDR1 is SGHRS and CDR2 is YFSETQ. Supplemented by reference TRBV5-1 and TRBJ1-2, the full variable domain reads KAGVTQTPRYLIKTRGQQVTLSCSPISGHRSVSWYQQTPGQGLQFLFEYFSETQRNKGNFPGRFSGRQFSNSRSEMNVSTLELGDSALYLCASSARDASYGYTFGSGTRLTVV.